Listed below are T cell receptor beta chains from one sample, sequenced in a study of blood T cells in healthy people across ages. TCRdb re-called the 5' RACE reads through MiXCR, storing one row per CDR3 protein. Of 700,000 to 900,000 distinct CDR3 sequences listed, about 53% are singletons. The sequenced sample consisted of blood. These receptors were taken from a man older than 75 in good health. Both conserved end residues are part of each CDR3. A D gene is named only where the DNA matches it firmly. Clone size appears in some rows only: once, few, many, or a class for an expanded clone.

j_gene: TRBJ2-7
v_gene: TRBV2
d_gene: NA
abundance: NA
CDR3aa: CASNPFGADEQYF
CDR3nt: TGTGCCAGCAATCCTTTCGGGGCAGACGAGCAGTACTTC

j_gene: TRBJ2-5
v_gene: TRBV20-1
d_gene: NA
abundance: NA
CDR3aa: CSARDGAASQETQYF
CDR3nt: TGCAGTGCTAGAGATGGAGCGGCAAGCCAAGAGACCCAGTACTTC

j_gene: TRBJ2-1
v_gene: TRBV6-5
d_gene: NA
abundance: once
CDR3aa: CASSPGLTGEQFF
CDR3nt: TGTGCCAGCAGCCCCGGACTAACCGGGGAGCAGTTCTTC

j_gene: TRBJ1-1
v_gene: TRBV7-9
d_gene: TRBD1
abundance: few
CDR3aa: CASSSGTGIFMNTEAFF
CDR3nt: TGTGCCAGCAGTTCCGGGACAGGTATTTTCATGAACACTGAAGCTTTCTTT

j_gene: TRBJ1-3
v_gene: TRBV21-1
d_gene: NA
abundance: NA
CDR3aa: CASSQGLGSGNTIYF
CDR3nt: TGTGCCAGCAGCCAGGGCCTCGGGTCTGGAAACACCATATATTTT

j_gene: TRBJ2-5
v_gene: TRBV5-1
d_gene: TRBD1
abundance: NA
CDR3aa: CASSWDRMETQYF
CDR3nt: TGCGCCAGCTCCTGGGACAGGATGGAGACCCAGTACTTC

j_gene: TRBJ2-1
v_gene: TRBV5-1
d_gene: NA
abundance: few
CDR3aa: CASSPAGQRFYNEQFF
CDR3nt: TGCGCCAGCAGCCCGGCAGGGCAGCGGTTCTACAATGAGCAGTTCTTC

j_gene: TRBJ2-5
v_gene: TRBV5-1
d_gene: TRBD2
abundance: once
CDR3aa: CASSSGLAAETQYF
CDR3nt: TGCGCCAGCAGTTCGGGACTAGCGGCCGAGACCCAGTACTTC

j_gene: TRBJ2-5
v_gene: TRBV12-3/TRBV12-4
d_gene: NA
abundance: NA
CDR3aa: CASSRNEQYF
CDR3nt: TGTGCCAGCAGTCGGAATGAGCAGTACTTC

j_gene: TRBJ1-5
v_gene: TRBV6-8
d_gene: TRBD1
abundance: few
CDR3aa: CASIVKGARSNQPQHF
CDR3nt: TGTGCCAGCATAGTTAAGGGGGCGCGGAGCAATCAGCCCCAGCATTTT

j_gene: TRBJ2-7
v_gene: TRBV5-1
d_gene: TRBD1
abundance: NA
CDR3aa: CASSLVGTGGATAYEQYF
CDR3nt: TGCGCCAGCAGCTTGGTAGGGACAGGGGGCGCTACGGCCTACGAGCAGTACTTC

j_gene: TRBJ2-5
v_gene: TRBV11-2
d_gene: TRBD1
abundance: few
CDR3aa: CASSLRTGHQETQYF
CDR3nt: TGTGCCAGCAGCTTGCGGACAGGGCACCAAGAGACCCAGTACTTC

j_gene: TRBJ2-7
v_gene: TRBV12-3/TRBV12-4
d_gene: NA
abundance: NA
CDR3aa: CASSSTNRRDYEQYF
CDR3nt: TGTGCCAGCAGTTCAACTAACCGACGGGACTACGAGCAGTACTTC

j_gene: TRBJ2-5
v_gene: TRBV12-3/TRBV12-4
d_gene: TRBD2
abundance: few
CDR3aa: CASSRRTSGYGETQYF
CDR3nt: TGTGCCAGCAGCCGACGGACTAGCGGATATGGGGAGACCCAGTACTTC

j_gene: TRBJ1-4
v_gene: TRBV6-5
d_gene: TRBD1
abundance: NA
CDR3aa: CASRDTGAREKLFF
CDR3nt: TGTGCCAGCAGGGATACAGGGGCCCGGGAAAAACTGTTTTTT